This TCR beta chain came from a study of response to subunit inactivated influenza vaccine. Broader study findings: Each seasonal influenza vaccination, the authors suggested, recruits few new T cells.

This clonotype has at least ten counts. Its specificity is unknown. TCRdb analysed the RT-PCR reads with MiXCR anew, one entry per CDR3 protein. The sample yields approximately 730,000 distinct CDR3 sequences, approximately 15% seen once. The source is a man aged 50 to 60 who received an inactivated influenza vaccine. Specimen: PBMCs from blood, collected 14 days before vaccination.

The CDR3 sequence is CAWSVQSYEQYF. The CDR3 DNA follows: TGTGCCTGGAGTGTACAGTCTTACGAGCAGTACTTC. The V gene is TRBV30, the J gene TRBJ2-7; no clear D gene. This CDR3 spans 12 amino acids. Germline CDR1 is GTSNPN and CDR2 is SVGIG (reference sequence). V was trimmed by 0 bases and J by 4 bases, leaving 7 bases between them.